This TCR beta chain was captured in a study of OX40 agonist ivuxolimab in advanced cancers. TCRdb keeps only in-frame clones here, not all; method: immunoSEQ multiplex PCR. Of some 20,000 clones listed, around four fifths are singletons. Germline V lookup: CDR1 KGHSH, CDR2 LQKENI. The trim removed 1 base at V and 0 bases at J, leaving 10 bases unmatched. CDR3 length equals 18 residues. Findings and caveats of the study: CD4+ and CD8+ blood T cells expanded clonally by week 6 at 0.1 to 3.0 mg/kg.

On this clone: Its antigen is undetermined.

The source material was CD4+ or CD8+ T cells sorted from blood, sampled in a trial of the OX40 agonist ivuxolimab. The genes are TRBV18 and TRBJ1-1, with 8 bases lining up with TRBD1. The receptor was isolated from an adult with an advanced solid tumor such as melanoma, head and neck, liver or kidney cancer. Here the CDR3 reads CASSPLGAGGRVNTEAFF. The CDR3, as DNA: TGTGCCAGCTCACCACTTGGGGCAGGGGGCCGGGTGAACACTGAAGCTTTCTTT.